The sequence of this T cell receptor (beta chain) was determined in a study of T cell responses to AZD1222 COVID-19 vaccine. Only in-frame clones appear in the TCRdb table, and some are missing; sequencing was by immunoSEQ multiplex PCR. The sample records more than 95,000 clones, around 84% being singletons. Germline values: CDR1 MNHEY, CDR2 SMNVEV (reference sequence). The CDR3 runs 15 residues. After removal of 3 bases from V and 8 bases from J, the junction contained 11 bases not matched to a gene. This specimen was peripheral blood, taken 28 days after the second AZD1222 dose. The TCR sequence derives from an adult who received the AZD1222 COVID-19 vaccine. V and J are TRBV27 and TRBJ2-3, with TRBD1 matching 7 bases. CDR3 coding DNA: TGTGCCAGCAGTTTTTTGGGGACAGCCCGGGGTACGCAGTATTTT. Translating gives CASSFLGTARGTQYF.